A selection of T cell receptor beta chains follows, all from one sample in a study of read filtering for tumor transcriptome and immune sequencing. MiXCR, run by TCRdb on the reads, gives a single entry per CDR3 protein. Of roughly 56,000 distinct CDR3 sequences in the sample, roughly a fifth are singletons; the top ten hold around 15%. The specimen sequenced was a population of CD138-negative cells sorted from bone marrow. These receptors all come from a donor at least 40 years old with multiple myeloma. CDR3s include the opening cysteine and the closing phenylalanine or tryptophan. Fields, in order: clone size, J gene, V gene, D gene, CDR3 protein, CDR3 DNA. D genes are given only for firm matches. Not every row has a clone size; where given, it reads once, few, many or a size class.

many | TRBJ2-3 | TRBV29-1 | NA | CSVVFSTDTQYF | TGCAGCGTTGTGTTCAGCACAGATACGCAGTATTTT
medium-sized | TRBJ2-1 | TRBV11-3 | TRBD2 | CASSLQGLADNEQFF | TGTGCCAGCAGCTTGCAAGGACTAGCGGACAATGAGCAGTTCTTC
many | TRBJ2-5 | TRBV24-1 | NA | CATSDLKAGTSTQYF | TGTGCCACCAGTGATTTGAAGGCAGGGACGTCGACCCAGTACTTC
many | TRBJ2-5 | TRBV27 | TRBD1 | CASSALTGGETQYF | TGTGCCAGCAGTGCCCTGACAGGGGGGGAGACCCAGTACTTC
many | TRBJ2-2 | TRBV5-1 | TRBD1 | CASSLAGDRDTGELFF | TGCGCCAGCAGCTTGGCCGGGGACAGGGACACCGGGGAGCTGTTTTTT
NA | TRBJ2-6 | TRBV2 | NA | CASSSGHTSGANVLTF | TGTGCCAGCAGTTCGGGACACACCTCTGGGGCCAACGTCCTGACTTTC
many | TRBJ2-1 | TRBV5-1 | NA | CASSLNNEQFF | TGCGCCAGCAGCCTGAACAATGAGCAGTTCTTC
NA | TRBJ2-1 | TRBV6-5 | NA | CASRGVESSHDEQFF | TGTGCCAGCAGGGGTGTCGAGAGCTCCCACGATGAGCAGTTCTTC
many | TRBJ1-4 | TRBV20-1 | NA | CSAPEGGATNEKLFF | TGCAGTGCCCCGGAGGGAGGGGCTACTAATGAAAAACTGTTTTTT
NA | TRBJ2-2 | TRBV18 | TRBD1 | CASSTWTGNTWELFF | TGTGCCAGCTCAACCTGGACAGGGAACACCTGGGAGCTGTTTTTT
many | TRBJ1-4 | TRBV28 | NA | CASSLWGDGKLFF | TGTGCCAGCAGTTTATGGGGGGACGGGAAACTGTTTTTT
many | TRBJ2-2 | TRBV7-7 | NA | CASSLEEAGELFF | TGTGCTAGCAGCTTAGAGGAGGCGGGGGAGCTGTTTTTT
many | TRBJ2-5 | TRBV7-9 | TRBD2 | CASSLLAEETQYF | TGTGCCAGCAGCCTACTAGCGGAAGAGACCCAGTACTTC
many | TRBJ2-1 | TRBV29-1 | NA | CSVFFLPGLHNEQFF | TGCAGCGTTTTTTTTTTACCGGGACTTCACAATGAGCAGTTCTTC
many | TRBJ1-5 | TRBV28 | NA | CASTVPDSSNQPQHF | TGTGCCAGCACCGTCCCGGACAGCTCCAATCAGCCCCAGCATTTT
NA | TRBJ2-1 | TRBV20-1 | TRBD2 | CSATLAGGPTNEQFF | TGCAGTGCTACCTTAGCGGGAGGGCCGACCAATGAGCAGTTCTTC
many | TRBJ2-5 | TRBV7-2 | NA | CASSARSGTVETQYF | TGTGCCAGCAGCGCCAGGTCCGGGACTGTGGAGACCCAGTACTTC
NA | TRBJ1-6 | TRBV7-2 | NA | CASSVRCSYNSPLHF | TGTGCCAGCAGCGTGCGGTGCTCCTATAATTCGCCCCTCCACTTT
few | TRBJ1-2 | TRBV7-8 | NA | CASSFSGRNYGYTF | TGTGCCAGCAGCTTCTCAGGGCGTAACTATGGCTACACCTTC
many | TRBJ1-1 | TRBV6-5 | NA | CASSTNRVGTEAFF | TGTGCCAGCAGTACGAACAGGGTTGGGACTGAAGCTTTCTTT
many | TRBJ1-5 | TRBV20-1 | NA | CSATPGGFSNQPQHF | TGCAGTGCAACCCCCGGGGGGTTTAGCAATCAGCCCCAGCATTTT
few | TRBJ2-7 | TRBV18 | NA | CASSPTGSYEQYF | TGTGCCAGCTCACCTACAGGGTCCTACGAGCAGTACTTC
few | TRBJ2-6 | TRBV9 | NA | CASSVVPAGANVLTF | TGTGCCAGCAGCGTAGTACCAGCTGGGGCCAACGTCCTGACTTTC
many | TRBJ2-2 | TRBV29-1 | NA | CSVGAGQMNTGELFF | TGCAGCGTTGGGGCGGGACAAATGAACACCGGGGAGCTGTTTTTT
many | TRBJ2-3 | TRBV20-1 | TRBD2 | CSAASGGSTDTQYF | TGCAGTGCTGCCAGCGGGGGGAGCACAGATACGCAGTATTTT
few | TRBJ2-1 | TRBV3-1 | NA | CASRTGASHLYNEQFF | TGTGCCAGCAGAACTGGCGCATCGCACCTTTACAATGAGCAGTTCTTC
many | TRBJ2-1 | TRBV12-3/TRBV12-4 | NA | CASSLGERLSYNEQFF | TGTGCCAGCAGTTTGGGTGAGAGACTTTCCTACAATGAGCAGTTCTTC
many | TRBJ2-3 | TRBV29-1 | NA | CSVETRRSSDTQYF | TGCAGCGTGGAGACTAGAAGGAGCAGTGATACGCAGTATTTT
many | TRBJ2-6 | TRBV5-1 | NA | CASSFGESFGGANVLTF | TGCGCCAGCAGCTTCGGGGAGTCTTTTGGTGGGGCCAACGTCCTGACTTTC
many | TRBJ2-2 | TRBV7-9 | NA | CASSNIAVLNTGELFF | TGTGCCAGCTCCAATATAGCGGTCTTGAACACCGGGGAGCTGTTTTTT
many | TRBJ2-3 | TRBV2 | TRBD1 | CASSEANDRGLGDTQYF | TGTGCCAGCAGTGAAGCAAATGACAGGGGGCTTGGAGATACGCAGTATTTT
many | TRBJ1-1 | TRBV12-5 | NA | CASGGGMNTEAFF | TGTGCTAGTGGTGGAGGGATGAACACTGAAGCTTTCTTT
many | TRBJ2-1 | TRBV20-1 | TRBD2 | CSARERTRESNNEQFF | TGCAGTGCTAGAGAGAGGACTAGAGAGTCAAACAATGAGCAGTTCTTC
NA | TRBJ1-2 | TRBV29-1 | NA | CSVEDRSGGGHTF | TGCAGCGTTGAAGATCGGTCAGGAGGAGGCCACACCTTT
many | TRBJ2-7 | TRBV5-1 | NA | CASSLDLATFSYEQYF | TGCGCCAGCAGCTTGGATTTAGCGACGTTCTCCTACGAGCAGTACTTC
many | TRBJ2-3 | TRBV20-1 | TRBD2 | CSARSRTSGATDTQYF | TGCAGTGCTAGGTCCCGGACTAGCGGGGCTACAGATACGCAGTATTTT
many | TRBJ2-7 | TRBV7-2 | TRBD1 | CASSSPGQIYEQYF | TGTGCCAGCAGCTCGCCGGGACAGATCTACGAGCAGTACTTC
few | TRBJ1-3 | TRBV7-2 | NA | CAYRSGNTIYF | TGTGCCTACAGGTCTGGAAACACCATATATTTT
medium-sized | TRBJ2-1 | TRBV10-3 | NA | CAIREGTQKFQGEQFF | TGTGCCATCAGGGAAGGGACTCAAAAGTTCCAGGGGGAGCAGTTCTTC
NA | TRBJ2-1 | TRBV20-1 | NA | CSAGRTEQFF | TGCAGTGCTGGGAGGACAGAGCAGTTCTTC
many | TRBJ2-5 | TRBV2 | NA | CATQGGGETQYF | TGTGCCACCCAAGGAGGTGGAGAGACCCAGTACTTC
NA | TRBJ1-1 | TRBV6-2/TRBV6-3 | NA | CASSYGRSMNTEAFF | TGTGCCAGCAGTTATGGCAGGTCGATGAACACTGAAGCTTTCTTT
few | TRBJ2-7 | TRBV24-1 | TRBD2 | CATSDVTSGGSYEQYF | TGTGCCACCAGTGATGTGACTAGCGGGGGTTCCTACGAGCAGTACTTC
NA | TRBJ1-5 | TRBV6-1 | NA | CASSDDDNQPQHF | TGTGCCAGCAGTGATGATGATAATCAGCCCCAGCATTTT
many | TRBJ2-1 | TRBV11-2 | TRBD2 | CASSHTSGGHNEQFF | TGTGCCAGCAGCCACACTAGCGGGGGTCACAATGAGCAGTTCTTC
NA | TRBJ1-1 | TRBV7-3 | NA | CASSLMGRLDEAFF | TGTGCCAGCAGCTTAATGGGCCGGCTGGATGAAGCTTTCTTT
many | TRBJ2-1 | TRBV6-5 | NA | CASRKYNEQFF | TGTGCCAGCAGAAAATACAATGAGCAGTTCTTC
many | TRBJ1-2 | TRBV29-1 | NA | CSHFSGRRASCQNYGYTF | TGCAGCCATTTCTCGGGGAGGAGGGCTTCGTGCCAAAACTATGGCTACACCTTC